This T cell receptor (beta chain) appears in the sequencing data of a study of regulatory T cells in long-lasting Graves disease. Deletions cut 6 bases from V and 6 bases from J, with 5 bases between. CDR1 and CDR2 from the germline V gene are MNHEY and SVGEGT. The CDR3 length is 11 residues. Time point indicated: newly diagnosed GD, antithyroid drugs for less than 3 months. PBMC RNA served as the TCR library source. TCR beta libraries were built with iRepertoire HTBI primers and Arm-PCR of CDR3 regions. TCRdb ran MiXCR on the multiplex PCR reads and lists one entry per CDR3 protein. Found here are 360,000 or so distinct CDR3 sequences, 15% to 20% of them singletons; the top ten hold just over 20%. This clonotype was seen a few times. These data are also associated with another study on T cells in Graves' hyperthyroidism and ophthalmopathy.

V and J are TRBV6-2 or TRBV6-3 and TRBJ2-2, with no clear D. The sample in question was peripheral blood mononuclear cells (PBMCs), obtained at new diagnosis, from a patient treated with antithyroid drugs. The clonotype originates from a woman in her late teens or twenties with Graves disease. The CDR3, as DNA: TGTGCCAGCAGGTGGGCCGGGGAGCTGTTTTTT. Protein sequence: CASRWAGELFF.